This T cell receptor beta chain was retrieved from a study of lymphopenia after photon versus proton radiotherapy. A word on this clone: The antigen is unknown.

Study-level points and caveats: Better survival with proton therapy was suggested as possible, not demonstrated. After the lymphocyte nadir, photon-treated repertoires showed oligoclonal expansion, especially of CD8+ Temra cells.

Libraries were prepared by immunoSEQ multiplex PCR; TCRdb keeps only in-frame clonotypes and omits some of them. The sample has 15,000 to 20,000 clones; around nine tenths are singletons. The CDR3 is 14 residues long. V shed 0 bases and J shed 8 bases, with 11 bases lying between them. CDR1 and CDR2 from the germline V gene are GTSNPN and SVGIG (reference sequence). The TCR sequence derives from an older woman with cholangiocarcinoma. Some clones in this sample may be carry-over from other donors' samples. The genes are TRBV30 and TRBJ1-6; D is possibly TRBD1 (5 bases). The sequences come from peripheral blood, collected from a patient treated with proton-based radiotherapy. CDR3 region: CAWSVGTRDSPLHF. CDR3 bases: TGTGCCTGGAGTGTCGGGACGCGGGATTCACCCCTCCACTTT. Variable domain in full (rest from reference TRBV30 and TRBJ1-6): SQTIHQWPATLVQPVGSPLSLECTVEGTSNPNLYWYRQAAGRGLQLLFYSVGIGQISSEVPQNLSASRPQDRQFILSSKKLLLSDSGFYLCAWSVGTRDSPLHFGNGTRLTVT.